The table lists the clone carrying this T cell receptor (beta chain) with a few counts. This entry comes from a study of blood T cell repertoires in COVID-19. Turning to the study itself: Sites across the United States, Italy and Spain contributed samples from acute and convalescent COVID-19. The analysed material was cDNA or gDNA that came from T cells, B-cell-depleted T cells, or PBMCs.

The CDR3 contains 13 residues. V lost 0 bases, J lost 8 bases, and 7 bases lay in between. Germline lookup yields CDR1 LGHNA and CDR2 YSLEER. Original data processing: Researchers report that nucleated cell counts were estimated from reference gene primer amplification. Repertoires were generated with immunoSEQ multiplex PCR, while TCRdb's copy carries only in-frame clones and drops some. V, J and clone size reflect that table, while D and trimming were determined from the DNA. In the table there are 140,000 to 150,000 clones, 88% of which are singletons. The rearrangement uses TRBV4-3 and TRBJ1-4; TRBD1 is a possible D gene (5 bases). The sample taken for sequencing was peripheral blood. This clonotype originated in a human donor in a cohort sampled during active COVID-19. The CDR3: CASSQDYREKLFF. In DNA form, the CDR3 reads TGCGCCAGCAGCCAAGATTACAGGGAAAAACTGTTTTTT.